The clone carrying this T cell receptor beta chain has a handful of counts. Its antigen remains unidentified. The sample comes from a study of T-cell reconstitution after alpha-beta-depleted transplantation in children. Germline-derived CDR1 and CDR2 are LNHNV and YYDKDF (reference sequence). With 2 bases clipped from V and 7 bases from J, the junction kept 3 bases outside the gene matches. This CDR3 is 15 amino acids long. Whole-study findings and limits: Several hundred expanded graft clones reportedly were the source of alpha-beta T cells about two months after transplant. From newly produced T cells came most of the T-cell counts and diversity one year after transplant. The origin of high day-60 TCRbeta diversity in some patients lay in surviving recipient T cells and thymic progenitors.

A TCRbeta library incorporating unique molecular identifiers was prepared. Each CDR3 protein is one row after TCRdb ran MiXCR on the PCR reads. The data show approximately 630,000 distinct CDR3 sequences, roughly 14% seen once. The rearrangement uses TRBV15 and TRBJ2-2, with TRBD1 identical over 11 bases. The TCR was taken from a girl aged 2 to 10 with congenital amegakaryocytic thrombocytopenia, due to receive a stem cell transplant. The sequencing used PBMCs, collected before TCRalphabeta/CD19-depleted stem cell transplant. The CDR3: CATSRRTGGFGELFF. Here the CDR3 DNA reads TGTGCCACCAGCAGACGGACAGGGGGCTTCGGGGAGCTGTTTTTT.